This T cell receptor (beta chain) was captured in a study of blood T cell repertoires in COVID-19. Profiled with immunoSEQ multiplex PCR; TCRdb holds only in-frame clones, not every one. The sample comprises approximately 230,000 clones, 75% to 90% of which are singletons, and around 2.2% rests with the top ten. The sample comprised peripheral blood. This receptor was taken from a man between 25 and 39 years old who had recovered from COVID-19.

This CDR3 is CASSYEGTQYF. The CDR3 nucleotides are TGTGCCAGCAGTTACGAGGGTACGCAGTATTTT. The rearrangement links TRBV6-6 to TRBJ2-3; tentative D call: TRBD2 (5 bases). This CDR3 is built from 11 residues. From germline, CDR1 is MNHNY and CDR2 SVGAGI (reference sequence). Deletions cut 2 bases from V and 8 bases from J, with 5 bases between.